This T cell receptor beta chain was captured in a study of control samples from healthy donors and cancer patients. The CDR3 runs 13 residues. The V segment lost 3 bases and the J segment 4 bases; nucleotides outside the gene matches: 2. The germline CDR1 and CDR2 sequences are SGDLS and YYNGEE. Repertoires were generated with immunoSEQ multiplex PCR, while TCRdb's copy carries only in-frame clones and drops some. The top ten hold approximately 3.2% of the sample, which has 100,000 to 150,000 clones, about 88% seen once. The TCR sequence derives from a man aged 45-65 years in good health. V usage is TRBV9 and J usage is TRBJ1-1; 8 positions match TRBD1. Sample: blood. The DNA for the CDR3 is TGTGCCAGCAGCGGAACAGGGGGCACTGAAGCTTTCTTT. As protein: CASSGTGGTEAFF. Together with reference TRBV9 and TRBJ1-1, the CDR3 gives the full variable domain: DSGVTQTPKHLITATGQRVTLRCSPRSGDLSVYWYQQSLDQGLQFLIQYYNGEERAKGNILERFSAQQFPDLHSELNLSSLELGDSALYFCASSGTGGTEAFFGQGTRLTVV.